This passage covers 20 T cell receptor beta chains from one sample sequenced in a study of T cells after yellow fever vaccination (dated by TCRdb to about 2019). Receptor libraries were prepared by 5' RACE. Sequencing relied on an Illumina NovaSeq 6000. TCRdb reprocessed the public reads (quality trimming at Q25 with fastp, clone calling with MiXCR) and kept in-frame beta chains. CDR3 protein duplicates are merged, each entry listing the most common genes and DNA. The sample contains about 26,000 distinct CDR3 sequences, 4.5% of them found a single time. The top ten clones comprise 38% of the sample. The sample's treatment or condition label is to be understood as: live attenuated yellow fever vaccine strain. The material was PBMCs, either bulk or a sorted T-cell subset (CD4+, CD8+, memory, or dextramer-sorted; not recorded which), obtained on the day of the yellow fever booster vaccination. The receptor source for this set is a man aged 18 to 29 who received the YFV17D yellow fever vaccine.

In this sample, this clonotype turned up a few times. The chain uses TRBV10-3 and TRBJ2-2; D remains ambiguous. The CDR3 covers 16 residues. Trimming removed 0 bases from V and 0 bases from J, with 8 bases in between. Germline values: CDR1 ENHRY, CDR2 SYGVKD. CDR3 region: CAISESYYSNTGELFF. DNA for the CDR3: TGTGCCATCAGTGAGTCTTACTACTCGAACACCGGGGAGCTGTTTTTT.

In this sample, this clonotype turned up many times. The chain links TRBV5-1 to TRBJ2-1; 10 bases match TRBD2. In germline, CDR1 is SGHRS, CDR2 YFSETQ. The V and J ends lost 4 bases and 7 bases, in that order; junction bases with no gene match: 5. The CDR3 loop spans 14 amino acids. CDR3 in DNA: TGCGCCAGCAGCCGAGCGGGGGGGCCGAATGAGCAGTTCTTC. Translated: CASSRAGGPNEQFF.

This clonotype was picked up many times. The V and J genes are TRBV29-1 and TRBJ2-1, with D possibly called TRBD1 or TRBD2 (5 bases each). V dropped 7 bases and J dropped 9 bases, with 28 bases sitting between them. The CDR3 loop spans 16 amino acids. Germline V gives CDR1 SQVTM, CDR2 ANQGSEA. In DNA form, the CDR3 reads TGCAGCGCCACCACAAACGGGGCTAGCCGCGAAAGTGAGCAGTTCTTC. This gives the protein CSATTNGASRESEQFF.

Ten or more counts support this clonotype. The J gene is TRBJ1-5, the V gene TRBV7-3; D remains ambiguous. This CDR3 contains 13 residues. The V and J ends lost 2 bases and 6 bases respectively, with 8 bases between them. Germline CDR1 and CDR2: SGHTA and FQGTGA. The chain's CDR3 is CASSLDLGQPQHF. The CDR3, as DNA: TGTGCCAGCAGCTTAGATTTGGGTCAGCCCCAGCATTTT.

This clonotype has at least ten counts. This rearrangement joins TRBV4-3 to TRBJ2-3; TRBD2 is a possible D gene (5 bases). V was pared by 0 bases and J by 3 bases, with 7 bases between. This CDR3 is 14 amino acids long. Germline-derived CDR1 and CDR2 are LGHNA and YSLEER. CDR3 loop: CASSQELETDTQYF. CDR3 in DNA: TGCGCCAGCAGCCAAGAACTAGAAACAGATACGCAGTATTTT.

J is TRBJ2-4 and V is TRBV11-2, with D possibly matching TRBD2 (6 bases). Trimming removed 5 bases from V and 6 bases from J, with 11 bases in between. Germline CDR1 reads SGHAT; CDR2 reads FQNNGV. This CDR3 has 13 residues. The CDR3 loop reads CASSTGTANIQYF. The DNA for the CDR3 is TGTGCCAGCAGCACCGGGACTGCAAACATTCAGTACTTC.

This clonotype was detected ten times or more. This chain connects TRBV7-6 to TRBJ2-5, with D possibly matching TRBD2 (6 bases). The CDR3 contains 14 residues. Trimming cost V 1 base and J 5 bases, with 11 bases left between them. Per germline, CDR1 SGHVS and CDR2 FNYEAQ. DNA of the CDR3: TGTGCCAGCAGCTTAGGGACTAACCGGGAGACCCAGTACTTC. Its protein product is CASSLGTNRETQYF.

This clonotype appeared many times. The chain carries TRBV18 and TRBJ1-6; possibly TRBD1 for D (5 bases). The CDR3 is made up of 15 amino acids. Per the germline V gene, CDR1 is KGHSH and CDR2 is LQKENI. Between the trimmed V and J ends, which lost 6 bases and 7 bases, there was a span of 16 bases. DNA for the CDR3: TGTGCCAGCTCTCTAAGCGTGGGGGAAAATTCACCCCTCCACTTT. Protein product: CASSLSVGENSPLHF.

This clonotype was seen many times. The rearrangement uses TRBV5-1 and TRBJ2-3; no clear D. CDR3 size: 13 residues. Germline CDR1 SGHRS, CDR2 YFSETQ. Trimming took off 3 bases at V and 4 bases at J, with 9 bases between the two ends. The CDR3 nucleotides read TGCGCCAGCAGCTCCGGGTGGTCAGATACGCAGTATTTT. This sequence encodes CASSSGWSDTQYF.

This clonotype was observed many times. The chain joins TRBV11-2 to TRBJ2-1; D tentatively reads TRBD1 or TRBD2 (5 bases each). The CDR3 is made up of 13 amino acids. Germline V gene sequence: CDR1 SGHAT, CDR2 FQNNGV. V lost 5 bases and J lost 4, with 9 bases in between. CDR3 protein: CASSPGRYNEQFF. The CDR3 DNA reads TGTGCCAGCAGCCCGGGACGTTACAATGAGCAGTTCTTC.

This rearrangement joins TRBV9 to TRBJ1-1; weak D call: TRBD1 (5 bases). Trimming cost V 4 bases and J 7 bases, with 14 bases left between them. The CDR3 loop spans 13 amino acids. Per the germline V gene, CDR1 is SGDLS and CDR2 is YYNGEE. DNA of the CDR3: TGTGCCAGCAGCCTCGGGACGGCAAATGAAGCTTTCTTT. Translation: CASSLGTANEAFF.

The table lists this clonotype with many counts. The CDR3: CASSGQGWVEAFF. CDR3 coding DNA: TGTGCCAGCAGTGGACAGGGGTGGGTTGAAGCTTTCTTT. V is TRBV12-3 or TRBV12-4 and J is TRBJ1-1, with TRBD1 matching 9 bases. The CDR3 covers 13 residues. The V segment lost 5 bases and the J segment 7 bases; nucleotides outside the gene matches: 5.

This clonotype was observed at least ten times. The chain couples TRBV7-9 to TRBJ2-7; D gene uncertain. The germline V and J ends were trimmed by 5 bases and 5 bases, with 10 bases remaining between them. The germline CDR1 and CDR2 sequences are SEHNR and FQNEAQ (reference sequence). The CDR3 contains 12 residues. The CDR3: CASSLTQDEQYF. CDR3 nucleotide sequence: TGTGCCAGCAGCCTGACTCAGGACGAGCAGTACTTC.

This clonotype came up a few times. This chain connects TRBV6-2 or TRBV6-3 to TRBJ2-5; D may be TRBD1 or TRBD2 (6 bases each). The length of the CDR3 is 14 residues. The V gene lost 3 bases and the J gene lost 5 bases, with 13 bases spanning the gap. CDR1 is MNHEY and CDR2 is SVGEGT in the germline V gene. The CDR3 DNA is TGTGCCAGCAGTTATGAGGGGGGCACTGAGACCCAGTACTTC. Amino acid sequence: CASSYEGGTETQYF.

This clonotype occurred many times. V is TRBV5-1 and J is TRBJ2-1; perhaps TRBD2 as D (5 bases). The CDR3 sequence is 16 residues long. V was pared by 0 bases and J by 0 bases, with 10 bases between. Germline CDR1 is SGHRS and CDR2 is YFSETQ. The CDR3 nucleotides read TGCGCCAGCAGCTTGGCTAGCTCAAGCTCCTACAATGAGCAGTTCTTC. It codes for CASSLASSSSYNEQFF.

This clonotype was counted many times. The V call is TRBV5-1, the J call TRBJ2-5, with D perhaps TRBD1 or TRBD2 (5 bases each). V was pared by 1 base and J by 4 bases, with 8 bases between. The V gene's germline CDR1 is SGHRS and CDR2 YFSETQ. The CDR3 totals 13 residues. CDR3 sequence: CASSLYGTETQYF. In DNA form, the CDR3 reads TGCGCCAGCAGCTTGTACGGGACAGAGACCCAGTACTTC.

In its sample, this clonotype was seen many times. The chain couples TRBV7-9 to TRBJ1-3; the match to TRBD1 covers 9 bases. Germline values: CDR1 SEHNR, CDR2 FQNEAQ (reference sequence). The CDR3 is 17 residues long. Trimming removed 5 bases from V and 3 bases from J; junction bases left unmatched: 11. The CDR3 DNA reads as TGTGCCAGCAGCCCTGGACAGGGGAGGCTCTTTGGAAACACCATATATTTT. It codes for CASSPGQGRLFGNTIYF.

Ten or more counts support this clonotype. The chain couples TRBV5-6 to TRBJ1-2; 7 bases are shared with TRBD1. This CDR3 is built from 15 residues. J gave up 4 bases and V 1 base, and 7 bases lay outside the gene matches. Germline V CDR1 and CDR2: SGHDT, YYEEEE. DNA for the CDR3: TGTGCCAGCAGCTTGCCGGGACAGTTAACCTATGGCTACACCTTC. Translating it yields CASSLPGQLTYGYTF.

This clonotype appeared many times. The CDR3: CASSSVFGQTYEQYV. The CDR3 nucleotides are TGTGCCAGCAGTTCCGTCTTCGGACAAACCTACGAGCAGTACGTC. The V call is TRBV6-6, the J call TRBJ2-7; D is possibly TRBD1 (5 bases). Trimming took 4 bases from V and 2 from J, leaving 15 bases between them. The germline gives CDR1 MNHNY, CDR2 SVGAGI (reference sequence). The CDR3 consists of 15 residues.

This clonotype was seen repeatedly, ten times or more. J is TRBJ1-2 and V is TRBV7-2; perhaps TRBD1 as D (5 bases). The CDR3 consists of 16 residues. CDR1 is SGHTA and CDR2 is FQGNSA in the germline V gene. The V and J ends lost 5 bases and 0 bases respectively, with 16 bases between them. The CDR3 loop is CASSPPWGSTNYGYTF. DNA of the CDR3: TGTGCCAGCAGCCCCCCTTGGGGCTCGACTAACTATGGCTACACCTTC.